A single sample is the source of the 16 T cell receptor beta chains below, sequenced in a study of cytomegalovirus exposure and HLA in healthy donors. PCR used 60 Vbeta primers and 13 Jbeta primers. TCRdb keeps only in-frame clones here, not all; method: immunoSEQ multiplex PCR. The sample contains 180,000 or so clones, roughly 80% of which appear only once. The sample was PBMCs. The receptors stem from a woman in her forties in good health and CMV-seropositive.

CDR3 sequence reads: CSVESPGQNTEAFF. The CDR3 nucleotides are TGCAGCGTTGAAAGTCCCGGACAGAACACTGAAGCTTTCTTT. The rearrangement links TRBV29-1 to TRBJ1-1, with D tentatively TRBD1 (5 bases). Germline values: CDR1 SQVTM, CDR2 ANQGSEA. Trimming removed 2 bases at V and 1 base at J, with 11 bases between. The CDR3 is 14 amino acids. The full variable domain, in which reference TRBV29-1 and TRBJ1-1 provide the parts outside the CDR3, is SAVISQKPSRDICQRGTSLTIQCQVDSQVTMMFWYRQQPGQSLTLIATANQGSEATYESGFVIDKFPISRPNLTFSTLTVSNMSPEDSSIYLCSVESPGQNTEAFFGQGTRLTVV.

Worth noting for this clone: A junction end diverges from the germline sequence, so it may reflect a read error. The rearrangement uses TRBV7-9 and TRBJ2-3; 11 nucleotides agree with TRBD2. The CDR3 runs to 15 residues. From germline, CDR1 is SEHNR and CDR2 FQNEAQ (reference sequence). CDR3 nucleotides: TGTTCCAGCAGCCCAGGTAGCGGGAGGGCAGATACGCAGTATTTT. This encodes CSSSPGSGRADTQYF.

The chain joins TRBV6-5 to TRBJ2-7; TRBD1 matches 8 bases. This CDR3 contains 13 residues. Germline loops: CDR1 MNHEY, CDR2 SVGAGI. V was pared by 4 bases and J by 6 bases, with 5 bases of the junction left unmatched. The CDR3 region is CASSWTGRSEQYF. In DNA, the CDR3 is TGTGCCAGCAGTTGGACAGGGAGAAGCGAGCAGTACTTC.

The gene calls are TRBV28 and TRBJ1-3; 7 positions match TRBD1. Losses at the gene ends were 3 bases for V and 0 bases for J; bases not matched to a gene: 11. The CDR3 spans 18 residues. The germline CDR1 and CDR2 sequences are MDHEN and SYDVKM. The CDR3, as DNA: TGTGCCAGCAGTTTCCGGACAGGCCGCCGCTACTCTGGAAACACCATATATTTT. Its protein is CASSFRTGRRYSGNTIYF.

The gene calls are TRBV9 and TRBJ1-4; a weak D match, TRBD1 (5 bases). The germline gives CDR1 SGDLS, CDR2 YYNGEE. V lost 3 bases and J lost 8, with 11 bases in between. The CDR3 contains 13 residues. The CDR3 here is CASSGRVGEKLFF. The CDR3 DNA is TGTGCCAGCAGCGGCAGGGTGGGAGAAAAACTGTTTTTT.

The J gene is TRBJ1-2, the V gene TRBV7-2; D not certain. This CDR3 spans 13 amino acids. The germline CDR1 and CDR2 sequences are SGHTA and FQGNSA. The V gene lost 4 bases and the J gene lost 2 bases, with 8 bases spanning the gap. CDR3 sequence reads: CASSSYINYGYTF. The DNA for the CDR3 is TGTGCCAGCAGCTCATACATCAACTATGGCTACACCTTC.

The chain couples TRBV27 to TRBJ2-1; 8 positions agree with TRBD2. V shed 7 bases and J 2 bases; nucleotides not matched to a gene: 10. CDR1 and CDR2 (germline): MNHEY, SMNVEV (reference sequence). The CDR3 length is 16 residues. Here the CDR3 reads CASNPSGGYTYNEQFF. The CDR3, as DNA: TGTGCCAGCAATCCATCGGGGGGGTACACCTACAATGAGCAGTTCTTC.

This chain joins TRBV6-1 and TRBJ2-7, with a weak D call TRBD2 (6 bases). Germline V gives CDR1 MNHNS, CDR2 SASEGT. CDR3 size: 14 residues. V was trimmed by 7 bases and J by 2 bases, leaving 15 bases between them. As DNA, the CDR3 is TGTGCCAGCAAGGCGGGACCTGGGCCCTACGAGCAGTACTTC. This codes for CASKAGPGPYEQYF.

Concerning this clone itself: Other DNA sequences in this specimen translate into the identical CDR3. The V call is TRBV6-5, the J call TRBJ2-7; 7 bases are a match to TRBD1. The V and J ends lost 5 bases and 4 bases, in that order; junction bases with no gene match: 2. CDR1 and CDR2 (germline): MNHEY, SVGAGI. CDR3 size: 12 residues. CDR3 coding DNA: TGTGCCAGCAGTCGACAGGGTTACGAGCAGTACTTC. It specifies CASSRQGYEQYF.

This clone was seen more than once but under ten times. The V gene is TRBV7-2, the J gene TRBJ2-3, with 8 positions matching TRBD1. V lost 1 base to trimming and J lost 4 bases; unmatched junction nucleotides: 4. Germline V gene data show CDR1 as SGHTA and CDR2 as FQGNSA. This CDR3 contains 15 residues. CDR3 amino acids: CASSLGTGYADTQYF. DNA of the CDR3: TGTGCCAGCAGCTTAGGGACAGGGTACGCAGATACGCAGTATTTT.

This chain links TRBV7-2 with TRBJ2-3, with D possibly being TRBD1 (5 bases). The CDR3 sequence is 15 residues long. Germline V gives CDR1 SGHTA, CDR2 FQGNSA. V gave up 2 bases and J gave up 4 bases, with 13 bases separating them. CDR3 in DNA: TGTGCCAGCAGCTTATGGGCAGGGTTCGCAGATACGCAGTATTTT. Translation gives CASSLWAGFADTQYF.

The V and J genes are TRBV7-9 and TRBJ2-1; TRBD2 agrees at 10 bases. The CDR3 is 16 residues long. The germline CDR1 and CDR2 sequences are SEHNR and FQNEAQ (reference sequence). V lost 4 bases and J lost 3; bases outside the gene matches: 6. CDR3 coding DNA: TGTGCCAGCAGCTCCAGACTAGCGGGCCGCTACAATGAGCAGTTCTTC. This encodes CASSSRLAGRYNEQFF.

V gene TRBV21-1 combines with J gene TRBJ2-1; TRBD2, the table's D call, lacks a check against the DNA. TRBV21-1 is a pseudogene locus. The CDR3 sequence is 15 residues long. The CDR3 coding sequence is TGTGCCAGCAGCATGACTAGCGGGCATTACAATGAGCAGTTCTTC. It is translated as CASSMTSGHYNEQFF.

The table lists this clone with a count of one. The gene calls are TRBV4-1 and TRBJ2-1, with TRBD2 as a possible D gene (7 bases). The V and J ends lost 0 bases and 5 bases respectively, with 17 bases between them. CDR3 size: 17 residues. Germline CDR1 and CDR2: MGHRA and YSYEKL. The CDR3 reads CASSQDGGGLYDNEQFF. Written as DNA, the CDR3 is TGCGCCAGCAGCCAAGACGGCGGGGGCCTTTACGACAATGAGCAGTTCTTC.

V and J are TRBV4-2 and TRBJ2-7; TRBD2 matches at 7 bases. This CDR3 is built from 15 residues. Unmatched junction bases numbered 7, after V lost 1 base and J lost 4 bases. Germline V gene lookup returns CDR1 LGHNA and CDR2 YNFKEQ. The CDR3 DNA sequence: TGTGCCAGCAGCCAAGCCCAGCGGGAAGGGTACGAGCAGTACTTC. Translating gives CASSQAQREGYEQYF.

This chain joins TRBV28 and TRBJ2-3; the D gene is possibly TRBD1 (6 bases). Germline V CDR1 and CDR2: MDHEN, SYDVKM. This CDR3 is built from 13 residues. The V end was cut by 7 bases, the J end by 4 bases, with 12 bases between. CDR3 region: CASIEQGPDTQYF. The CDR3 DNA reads TGTGCCAGCATTGAACAGGGTCCAGATACGCAGTATTTT. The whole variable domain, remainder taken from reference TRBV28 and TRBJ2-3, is DVKVTQSSRYLVKRTGEKVFLECVQDMDHENMFWYRQDPGLGLRLIYFSYDVKMKEKGDIPEGYSVSREKKERFSLILESASTNQTSMYLCASIEQGPDTQYFGPGTRLTVL.